The subject of this entry is one T cell receptor (beta chain). The method was immunoSEQ multiplex PCR; TCRdb's version includes in-frame clones alone and lacks a portion of them. The sample carries about 48,000 clones, approximately 78% recorded once. The data originate from a study of PD-L1 blockade in urothelial cancer. In the study overall: Patients with male sex and bladder-origin urothelial cancer accounted for about nine tenths of the roughly 29 enrolled.

CDR3 length: 17 amino acids. Trimming at V came to 4 bases and at J to 3 bases, leaving 7 bases not matched to a gene. Germline CDR1 is MGHRA and CDR2 is YSYEKL. Documented time point: peripheral blood 6 weeks after treatment start. Between 1 and 8 samples, pretreatment and on-treatment, were given by each patient. This TCR derives from a man in his 70s with urothelial cancer. The chain joins TRBV4-1 to TRBJ1-3; TRBD1 aligns across 12 bases. The sequences come from PBMCs, collected around atezolizumab (anti-PD-L1) treatment. This CDR3 reads CASSRQGQGAGGNTIYF. CDR3 DNA: TGCGCCAGCAGCCGACAGGGACAGGGGGCGGGTGGAAACACCATATATTTT.